The subject of this entry is one TCR beta chain. An end of the junction differs from the germline gene, which may be a read error. The data were obtained in a study of shared clonotypes between healthy human individuals. The donors, healthy adults who were HIV-negative, had experienced no recent acute infections or vaccinations. Everyone who donated was a Caucasian adult who lived in Nashville, Tennessee. The V gene's germline CDR1 is SSHAT and CDR2 FNYEAQ (reference sequence). The CDR3 is made up of 13 amino acids. Samples underwent the assay at deep level. Genomic DNA (from each subset) was split evenly across several immunoSEQ plates. Only in-frame clones appear in the TCRdb table, and some are missing; sequencing was by immunoSEQ multiplex PCR. Here the sample spans more than 2 million clones, about 94% being singletons.

This sequence originates from a man younger than 30 in good health. The sample taken for sequencing was naive CD4+ T cells sorted from blood. Subset specified: CD45RA+ positively selected. The rearrangement links TRBV7-7 to TRBJ2-2; 7 positions match TRBD2. CDR3 nucleotide sequence: TGTGCTAGCAGCCCAGGGAGGGCCGGGGAGCTGTTTTTT. It is translated as CASSPGRAGELFF.